The source of this T cell receptor beta chain is a study of cytomegalovirus exposure and HLA in healthy donors. Study-level findings and limits: The availability of immune exposure information extended only to CMV serostatus. Judged likely to be a sequencing artifact was a cluster of highly shared sequence variants.

60 Vbeta and 13 Jbeta primers were used in PCR. Libraries were prepared by immunoSEQ multiplex PCR; TCRdb keeps only in-frame clonotypes and omits some of them. The sample has some 130,000 clones, 81% seen once. The CDR3 has 13 residues. Trimming stripped 4 bases from V and 6 bases from J, with 13 bases between. Germline CDR1 and CDR2: SGHDT and YYEEEE. This clone appeared a few times. Its antigen is still unknown. Specimen: PBMCs. The receptor's source is a man between 18 and 35 years old in good health and CMV-seronegative. This chain connects TRBV5-6 to TRBJ1-2; tentatively, D is TRBD1 (6 bases). The CDR3 DNA follows: TGTGCCAGCAGCGCAAACAGGGTTAATGGCTACACCTTC. This encodes CASSANRVNGYTF.